Sequencing of this T cell receptor (beta chain) was carried out in a study of T-cell memory formation after mild COVID-19. About the study: TCR clusters showed largely donor specificity.

Germline-derived CDR1 and CDR2 are SGHTA and FQGNSA. There are 15 residues in the CDR3. V was clipped by 5 bases and J by 0 bases, with 8 bases between them. TCRdb used MiXCR to reprocess the 5' RACE reads, holding one entry per CDR3 protein. The repertoire holds roughly 310,000 distinct CDR3 sequences, with around 15% as singletons. The V gene is TRBV7-2, the J gene TRBJ1-6; D uncertain. Input material: PBMCs or a T cell subset sorted from them (not recorded which). This TCR was recovered from a man aged 18 to 29 who had mild COVID-19 (a few samples of this study predate the infection). Cell type and time point are not known. The CDR3: CASSRYSSYNSPLHF. Here the CDR3 DNA reads TGTGCCAGCAGCCGGTACAGCTCCTATAATTCACCCCTCCACTTT. Using reference TRBV7-2 and TRBJ1-6 for the parts outside the CDR3, the full variable domain is GAGVSQSPSNKVTEKGKDVELRCDPISGHTALYWYRQSLGQGLEFLIYFQGNSAPDKSGLPSDRFSAERTGGSVSTLTIQRTQQEDSAVYLCASSRYSSYNSPLHFGNGTRLTVT.